This TCR beta chain stems from a study of blood T cell repertoires in COVID-19. As for the study in general: PBMCs, B-cell-depleted T cells, or T cells provided the cDNA or gDNA that made up the material.

Using immunoSEQ multiplex PCR, the repertoire was profiled, and TCRdb retains in-frame clones only, with some absent. The sample holds about 120,000 clones, 60% to 85% seen once. The CDR3 contains 11 residues. Germline CDR1 LNHDA, CDR2 SQIVND (reference sequence). V shed 4 bases and J shed 5 bases, with 6 bases lying between them. The sequencing sample was made of peripheral blood. The source of this sequence is a man between 65 and 85 years old with acute or convalescent COVID-19. This rearrangement joins TRBV19 to TRBJ2-7; D is unresolved. The CDR3 coding sequence is TGTGCCAGTAGTAGCGGCCACGAGCAGTACTTC. It codes for CASSSGHEQYF.